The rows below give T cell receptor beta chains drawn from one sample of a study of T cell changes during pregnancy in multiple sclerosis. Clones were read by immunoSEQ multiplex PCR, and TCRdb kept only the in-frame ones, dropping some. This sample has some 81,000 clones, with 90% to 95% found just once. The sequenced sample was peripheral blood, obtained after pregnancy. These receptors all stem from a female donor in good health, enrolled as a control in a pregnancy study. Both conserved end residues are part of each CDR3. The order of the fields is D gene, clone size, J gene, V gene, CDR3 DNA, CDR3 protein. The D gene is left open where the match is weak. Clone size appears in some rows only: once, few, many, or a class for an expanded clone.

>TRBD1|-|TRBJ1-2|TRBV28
TGTGCCAGCGGAGAGACCGGGACAGCAGACTATGGCTACACCTTC
CASGETGTADYGYTF
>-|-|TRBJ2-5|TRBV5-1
TGCGCCAGCAGCTTTGACTCCCCAAGAGAGACCCAGTACTTC
CASSFDSPRETQYF
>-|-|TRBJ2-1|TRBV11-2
TGTGCCAGCAGCTTAGAGGTGCGGAGCGATGAGCAGTTCTTC
CASSLEVRSDEQFF
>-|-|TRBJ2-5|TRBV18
TGTGCCAGCTCACCCCACCCCGAGGGGACCCAGTACTTC
CASSPHPEGTQYF
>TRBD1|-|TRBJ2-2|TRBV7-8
TGTGCCAGCAGCCTAAGGACAGGGGGCGCCTCGAACACCGGGGAGCTGTTTTTT
CASSLRTGGASNTGELFF
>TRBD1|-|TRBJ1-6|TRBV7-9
TGTGCCAGCAGCAAAGACAGGGTCAATTCACCCCTCCACTTT
CASSKDRVNSPLHF
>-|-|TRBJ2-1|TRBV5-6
TGTGCCAGCACCACGGGGGCACTAGCGTCTGGGGATGAGCAGTTCTTC
CASTTGALASGDEQFF
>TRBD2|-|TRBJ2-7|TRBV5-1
TGCGCCAGCAGCAGGACGACTAGCGGGATGCACGAGCAGTACTTC
CASSRTTSGMHEQYF
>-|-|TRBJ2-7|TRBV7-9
TGTGCCAGCAGCCCCCGGCGGAACCCTACTTGGGAGCAGTATTTC
CASSPRRNPTWEQYF
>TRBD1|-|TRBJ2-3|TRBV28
TGTGCCAGCAGGGGGACAGGGGATACGCAGTATTTT
CASRGTGDTQYF
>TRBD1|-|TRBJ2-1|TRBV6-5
TGTGCCAGCAGTTACACCGGGACAGCGTCCTACAATGAGCAGTTCTTC
CASSYTGTASYNEQFF
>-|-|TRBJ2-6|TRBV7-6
TGTGCCAGCAGCTTGGGACTTGCTGGGGCCAACGTCCTGACTTTC
CASSLGLAGANVLTF
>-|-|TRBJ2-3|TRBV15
TGTGCCACCAGCAGAGATTTTACTAGCTGGCACCTATGGGATACGCAGTATTTT
CATSRDFTSWHLWDTQYF
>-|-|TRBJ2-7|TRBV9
TGTGCCAGCAGCGTAGACGGGAGCTACGAGCAGTACTTC
CASSVDGSYEQYF
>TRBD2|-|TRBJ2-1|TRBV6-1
TGTGCCAGCAGTGAAGGATTAGCGGGAACCGGTCGGGATGAGCAGTTCTTC
CASSEGLAGTGRDEQFF
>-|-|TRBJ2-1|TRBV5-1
TGCGCCAGCGCCTGGTTAGGGGCCAATGAGCAGTTCTTC
CASAWLGANEQFF
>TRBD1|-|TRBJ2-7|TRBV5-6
TGTGCCAGCAGTTTTGGGACAGGGCGTTACTACGAGCAGTACTTC
CASSFGTGRYYEQYF
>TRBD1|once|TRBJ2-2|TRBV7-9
TGTGCCAGCAGCTTAGCCCGACAGGGGAAGAACGGGGAGCTGTTTTTT
CASSLARQGKNGELFF